A selection of T cell receptor beta chains follows, all from one sample in a study of regulatory T cells in long-lasting Graves disease. TCRdb called the multiplex PCR reads again in MiXCR, with one record for every CDR3 protein. Of some 370,000 distinct CDR3 sequences in the sample, 10% to 15% were seen once. This same sample was also part of a study on T cells in Graves' hyperthyroidism and ophthalmopathy.

Sequenced material: peripheral blood mononuclear cells (PBMCs), taken at new diagnosis, from a patient treated with antithyroid drugs. These receptors were collected from a woman under 30 with Graves disease. CDR3s include the opening cysteine and the closing phenylalanine or tryptophan. D genes are given only for firm matches. Where a row states a size, it is once, few, many or the class of an expanded clone; other rows omit it.

CDR3 protein,CDR3 DNA,D gene,CDR3 length,V gene,clone size,J gene
CASRDRGAGELFF,TGTGCCAGCAGAGACAGGGGAGCCGGGGAGCTGTTTTTT,TRBD1,13,TRBV14,NA,TRBJ2-2
CASSLVRAGNSPLHF,TGTGCCAGCAGCTTAGTGAGGGCTGGTAATTCACCCCTCCACTTT,NA,15,TRBV11-2,many,TRBJ1-6
CAISEGQPNSPLHF,TGTGCCATCAGTGAGGGACAACCTAATTCACCCCTCCACTTT,NA,14,TRBV10-3,many,TRBJ1-6
CASSQAFVGSSPLHF,TGCGCCAGCAGCCAAGCGTTCGTCGGTAGTTCACCCCTCCACTTT,NA,15,TRBV4-3,few,TRBJ1-6
CASSLIYTGEAFF,TGTGCCAGCAGTTTGATTTACACAGGTGAAGCTTTCTTT,NA,13,TRBV12-3/TRBV12-4,many,TRBJ1-1
CASSFRDPVSNQPQHF,TGTGCCAGCAGTTTTAGGGACCCCGTTAGCAATCAGCCCCAGCATTTT,NA,16,TRBV27,few,TRBJ1-5
CAWSEYLRDRRNYGYTF,TGTGCCTGGAGCGAATACCTTAGGGACAGACGAAACTATGGCTACACCTTC,TRBD1,17,TRBV30,many,TRBJ1-2
CAGSPTGIRVNTEAFF,TGTGCCGGCAGCCCCACAGGTATACGGGTGAACACTGAAGCTTTCTTT,NA,16,TRBV7-9,few,TRBJ1-1
CASSPTSGSSNEQYF,TGTGCCAGCAGTCCCACTAGCGGGAGTTCTAACGAGCAGTACTTC,TRBD2,15,TRBV6-2/TRBV6-3,many,TRBJ2-7
CASSDIRGETQYF,TGTGCCAGCAGTGATATAAGGGGTGAGACCCAATACTTC,NA,13,TRBV25-1,few,TRBJ2-5
CASSAGTGMSEQFF,TGTGCCAGCAGTGCAGGGACTGGGATGAGTGAGCAGTTCTTC,NA,14,TRBV2,many,TRBJ2-1
CASSPRWDRLRDGYTF,TGTGCCAGCAGCCCACGATGGGACAGGTTGAGGGATGGCTACACCTTC,TRBD1,16,TRBV3-1,many,TRBJ1-2
CASSQVQAGGHFQETQYF,TGTGCCAGCAGCCAAGTGCAAGCGGGGGGGCACTTCCAAGAGACCCAGTACTTC,TRBD2,18,TRBV14,NA,TRBJ2-5
CASSVPGQGQYF,TGTGCCAGCAGTGTCCCGGGACAGGGGCAGTACTTC,TRBD1,12,TRBV6-2/TRBV6-3,many,TRBJ2-7
CASRYQGLAVEQYF,TGTGCCAGCAGGTACCAGGGACTAGCGGTTGAGCAGTACTTC,TRBD2,14,TRBV28,few,TRBJ2-7
CASSYFRHTSSGNTIYF,TGTGCCAGCAGTTATTTCAGACATACGAGCTCTGGAAACACCATATATTTT,NA,17,TRBV6-9,many,TRBJ1-3
CASMMVNTGELFF,TGTGCCAGCATGATGGTGAACACCGGGGAGCTGTTTTTT,NA,13,TRBV7-9,many,TRBJ2-2
CASPGVPGELFF,TGCGCCAGCCCAGGGGTGCCCGGGGAGCTGTTTTTT,NA,12,TRBV4-1,few,TRBJ2-2
CASSSGGVNTEAFF,TGTGCCAGCAGTTCCGGGGGCGTGAACACTGAAGCTTTCTTT,NA,14,TRBV27,many,TRBJ1-1
CASSWDLDNEQFF,TGTGCCAGCAGTTGGGACCTTGACAATGAGCAGTTCTTC,NA,13,TRBV5-5,many,TRBJ2-1
CASSPMRARGGTDTQYF,TGTGCCAGCAGCCCGATGCGGGCTAGAGGCGGAACAGATACGCAGTATTTT,NA,17,TRBV5-6,many,TRBJ2-3
CASSPLGTNYGYTF,TGTGCCAGCTCACCCCTGGGAACTAACTATGGCTACACCTTC,NA,14,TRBV18,NA,TRBJ1-2
CSARDGGSVLAEPYEQYF,TGCAGTGCTAGAGATGGGGGTTCGGTACTAGCGGAGCCGTACGAGCAGTACTTC,TRBD2,18,TRBV20-1,many,TRBJ2-7
CSATRDRFEVDEKLFF,TGCAGTGCTACAAGGGACAGGTTCGAGGTTGACGAAAAACTGTTTTTT,TRBD1,16,TRBV20-1,many,TRBJ1-4
CASSLIPGGLGYGYTF,TGTGCCAGCAGTTTAATTCCAGGGGGCTTGGGCTATGGCTACACCTTC,TRBD1,16,TRBV27,NA,TRBJ1-2
CASSIGQGESYNEQFF,TGTGCCAGTAGTATCGGGCAGGGTGAATCCTACAATGAGCAGTTCTTC,NA,16,TRBV19,NA,TRBJ2-1
CASSDRSEDIQYF,TGTGCCAGCAGTGACAGAAGCGAGGACATTCAGTACTTC,NA,13,TRBV2,many,TRBJ2-4
CASSLASANTEAFF,TGTGCCAGCAGCTTGGCCAGCGCGAACACTGAAGCTTTCTTT,NA,14,TRBV5-5,many,TRBJ1-1
CASSLGVSPYNEQFF,TGTGCCAGCAGCTTAGGCGTTAGCCCCTACAATGAGCAGTTCTTC,NA,15,TRBV7-6,many,TRBJ2-1
CASTGGGGTDTEAFF,TGTGCCAGCACCGGTGGAGGGGGTACGGACACTGAAGCTTTCTTT,NA,15,TRBV7-8,many,TRBJ1-1
CASARGDTQYF,TGTGCCTCGGCCCGTGGGGATACGCAGTATTTT,NA,11,TRBV11-3,many,TRBJ2-3
CASSLQGLALGYF,TGTGCCAGCAGCTTGCAAGGACTAGCCCTCGGGTATTTT,TRBD2,13,TRBV5-5,few,TRBJ2-3
CASSPSPGQPQHF,TGTGCCAGCAGTCCTAGCCCGGGGCAGCCCCAGCATTTT,NA,13,TRBV6-1,many,TRBJ1-5
CASSGRSNRPQHF,TGTGCCAGCAGTGGGAGGAGCAATCGGCCCCAGCATTTT,NA,13,TRBV2,NA,TRBJ1-5
CASSQGWGTSGGDIQYF,TGCGCCAGCAGCCAGGGGTGGGGTACTAGCGGGGGTGACATTCAGTACTTC,TRBD2,17,TRBV4-1,few,TRBJ2-4
CASSPSGGRISEAFF,TGCGCCAGCAGCCCCTCAGGGGGAAGAATCTCTGAAGCTTTCTTT,TRBD1,15,TRBV4-3,NA,TRBJ1-1
CAITHGGGTPYQETQYF,TGTGCCATAACCCACGGAGGGGGTACACCCTACCAAGAGACCCAGTACTTC,NA,17,TRBV11-2,NA,TRBJ2-5
CASSLGGELGQPQHF,TGTGCCAGCAGCTTAGGTGGGGAACTCGGTCAGCCCCAGCATTTT,NA,15,TRBV7-2,many,TRBJ1-5
CASSRGTVNTEAFF,TGTGCCAGCAGCCGAGGCACAGTGAACACTGAAGCTTTCTTT,NA,14,TRBV7-2,few,TRBJ1-1
CASSQTLQVGTDTQYF,TGTGCCAGCAGCCAAACTTTACAGGTGGGAACAGATACGCAGTATTTT,NA,16,TRBV4-2,many,TRBJ2-3
CASIMRGGLSNEQFF,TGTGCCAGTATTATGCGGGGGGGCCTGTCCAATGAGCAGTTCTTC,TRBD2,15,TRBV19,NA,TRBJ2-1